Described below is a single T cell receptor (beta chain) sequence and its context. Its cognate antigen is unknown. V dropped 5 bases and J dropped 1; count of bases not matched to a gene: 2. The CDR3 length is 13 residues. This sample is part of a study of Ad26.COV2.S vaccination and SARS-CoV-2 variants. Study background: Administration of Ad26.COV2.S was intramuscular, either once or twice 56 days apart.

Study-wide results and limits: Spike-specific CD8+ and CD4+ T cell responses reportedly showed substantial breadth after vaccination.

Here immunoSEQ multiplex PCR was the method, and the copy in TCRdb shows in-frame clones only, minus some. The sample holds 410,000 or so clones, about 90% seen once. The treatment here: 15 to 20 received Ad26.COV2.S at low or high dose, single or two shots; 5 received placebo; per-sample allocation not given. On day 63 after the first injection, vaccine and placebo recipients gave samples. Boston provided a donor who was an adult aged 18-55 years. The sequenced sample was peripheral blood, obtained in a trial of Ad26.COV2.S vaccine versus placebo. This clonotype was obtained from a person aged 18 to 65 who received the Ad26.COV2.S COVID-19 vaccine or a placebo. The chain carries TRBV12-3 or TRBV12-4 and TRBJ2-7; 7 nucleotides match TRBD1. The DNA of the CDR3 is TGTGCCAGCAGTCCAGGGGGATCCTACGAGCAGTACTTC. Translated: CASSPGGSYEQYF.